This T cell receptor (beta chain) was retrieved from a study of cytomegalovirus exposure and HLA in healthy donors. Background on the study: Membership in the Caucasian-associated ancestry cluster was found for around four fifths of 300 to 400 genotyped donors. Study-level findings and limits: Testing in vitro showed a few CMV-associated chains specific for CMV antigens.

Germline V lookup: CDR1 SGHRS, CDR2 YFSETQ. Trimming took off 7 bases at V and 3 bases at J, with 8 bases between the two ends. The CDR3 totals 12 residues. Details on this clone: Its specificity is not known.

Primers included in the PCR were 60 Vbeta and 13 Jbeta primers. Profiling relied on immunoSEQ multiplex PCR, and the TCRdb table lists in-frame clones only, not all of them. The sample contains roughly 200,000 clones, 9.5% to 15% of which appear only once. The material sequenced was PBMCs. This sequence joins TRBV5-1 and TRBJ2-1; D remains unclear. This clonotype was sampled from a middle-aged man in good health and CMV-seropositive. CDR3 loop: CASGKSYNEQFF. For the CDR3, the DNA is TGCGCCAGCGGCAAAAGCTACAATGAGCAGTTCTTC. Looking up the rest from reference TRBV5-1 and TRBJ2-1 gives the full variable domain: KAGVTQTPRYLIKTRGQQVTLSCSPISGHRSVSWYQQTPGQGLQFLFEYFSETQRNKGNFPGRFSGRQFSNSRSEMNVSTLELGDSALYLCASGKSYNEQFFGPGTRLTVL.